This T cell receptor (beta chain) was captured by sequencing in a study of blood T cells in healthy people across ages. Then a second PCR, running roughly 7 to 11 cycles, was carried out with a sample-barcoded 5' primer and a J-beta primer mix. TCRdb used MiXCR to reprocess the 5' RACE reads, holding one entry per CDR3 protein. The sample holds 890,000 or so distinct CDR3 sequences, roughly 60% seen once. The sequence was collected from a man aged 30-40 years in good health. Sequenced sample: blood.

CDR3 in amino acids: CASSLMGDKYEQYF. In DNA, the CDR3 is TGTGCCAGCAGCTTAATGGGGGACAAATACGAGCAGTACTTC. V is TRBV7-2 and J is TRBJ2-5, with D possibly TRBD1 on 6 matching bases. The J call may not be correct, given that the DNA end is closer to TRBJ2-7. The CDR3 extends over 14 amino acids. The germline CDR1 and CDR2 sequences are SGHTA and FQGNSA.